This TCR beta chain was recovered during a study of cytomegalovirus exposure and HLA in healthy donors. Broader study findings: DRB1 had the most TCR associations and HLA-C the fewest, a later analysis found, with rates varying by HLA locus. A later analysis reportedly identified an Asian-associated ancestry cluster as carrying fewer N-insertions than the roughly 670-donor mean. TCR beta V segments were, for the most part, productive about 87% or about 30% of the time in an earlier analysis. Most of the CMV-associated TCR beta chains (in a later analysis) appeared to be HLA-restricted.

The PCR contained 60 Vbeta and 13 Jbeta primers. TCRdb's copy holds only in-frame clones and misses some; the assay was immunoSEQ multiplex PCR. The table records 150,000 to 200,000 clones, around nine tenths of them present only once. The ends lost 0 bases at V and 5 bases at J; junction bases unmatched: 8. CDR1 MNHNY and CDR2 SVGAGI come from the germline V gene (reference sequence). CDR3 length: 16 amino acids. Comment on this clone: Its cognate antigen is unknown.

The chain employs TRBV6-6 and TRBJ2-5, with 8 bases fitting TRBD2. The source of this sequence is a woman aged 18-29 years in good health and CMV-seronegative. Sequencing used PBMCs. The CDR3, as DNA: TGTGCCAGCAGTTACTCCGGGACTAGTGGCATGGAGACCCAGTACTTC. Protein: CASSYSGTSGMETQYF.